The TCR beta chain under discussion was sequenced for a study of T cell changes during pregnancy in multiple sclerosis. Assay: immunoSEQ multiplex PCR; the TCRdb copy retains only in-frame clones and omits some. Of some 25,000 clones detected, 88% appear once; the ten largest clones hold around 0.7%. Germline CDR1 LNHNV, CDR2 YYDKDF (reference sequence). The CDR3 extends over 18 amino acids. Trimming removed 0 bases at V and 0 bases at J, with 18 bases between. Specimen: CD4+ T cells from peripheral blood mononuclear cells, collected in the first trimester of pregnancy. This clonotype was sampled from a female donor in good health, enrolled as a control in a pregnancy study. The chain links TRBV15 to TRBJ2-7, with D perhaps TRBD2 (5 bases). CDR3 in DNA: TGTGCCACCAGCAGAGATGTCGGTGCGGGCCGCAGCTCCTACGAGCAGTACTTC. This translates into CATSRDVGAGRSSYEQYF.